This T cell receptor (beta chain) stems from a study of blood T cell repertoires in COVID-19. Background on the study: Material from acute and convalescent COVID-19 was sourced from the United States, Italy and Spain. Nucleic acid was either cDNA or gDNA, and it came from T cells, B-cell-depleted T cells, or PBMCs.

Germline CDR1 is GTSNPN and CDR2 is SVGIG (reference sequence). The CDR3 loop spans 15 amino acids. Trimming stripped 8 bases from V and 4 bases from J, with 23 bases between. Under the authors' procedure: Using reference gene primer amplification, nucleated cell counts were estimated. Measured with immunoSEQ multiplex PCR; TCRdb has only the in-frame clones, and not every one. That table supplies the V and J calls and clone size; D and trimming were determined from the DNA. Of 380,000 or so clones listed, over 65% are singletons. The clonotype was recovered from a human donor with acute or convalescent COVID-19. The donor label of this sample is uncertain. The chain joins TRBV30 to TRBJ1-2; no clear D. The sample was peripheral blood. The CDR3 DNA sequence: TGTGCCGGTCCTCCTCGACTAGGACGGGGCTATGGCTACACCTTC. As protein: CAGPPRLGRGYGYTF.